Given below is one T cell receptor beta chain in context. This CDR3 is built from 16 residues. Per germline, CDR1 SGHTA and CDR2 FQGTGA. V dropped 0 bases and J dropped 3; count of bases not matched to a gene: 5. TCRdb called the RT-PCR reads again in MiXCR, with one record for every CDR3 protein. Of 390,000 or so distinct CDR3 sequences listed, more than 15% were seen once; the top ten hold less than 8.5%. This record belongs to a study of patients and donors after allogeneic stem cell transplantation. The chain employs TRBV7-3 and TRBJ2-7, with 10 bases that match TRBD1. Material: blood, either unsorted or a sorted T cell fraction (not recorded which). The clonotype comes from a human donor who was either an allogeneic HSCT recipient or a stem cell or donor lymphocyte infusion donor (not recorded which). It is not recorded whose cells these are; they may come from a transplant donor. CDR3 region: CASSLTGTGVGYEQYF. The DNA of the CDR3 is TGTGCCAGCAGCTTAACCGGGACAGGGGTTGGCTACGAGCAGTACTTC. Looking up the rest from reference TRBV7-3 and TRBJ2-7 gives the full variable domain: GAGVSQTPSNKVTEKGKYVELRCDPISGHTALYWYRQSLGQGPEFLIYFQGTGAADDSGLPNDRFFAVRPEGSVSTLKIQRTERGDSAVYLCASSLTGTGVGYEQYFGPGTRLTVT.